The 14 T cell receptor beta chains reported below all come from one sample, sequenced in a study of cytomegalovirus exposure and HLA in healthy donors. Researchers ran the PCR with 60 Vbeta and 13 Jbeta primers. Sequenced by immunoSEQ multiplex PCR; TCRdb stores in-frame clones only, minus some. The sample consists of roughly 120,000 clones, about 16% of them appearing once. The sequencing input was PBMCs. These receptors came from a woman in her late teens or twenties in good health and CMV-seronegative.

This clone was seen a few times. Germline and junction disagree at one end, which may indicate a read error. The CDR3: CATGLAKTGELFF. CDR3 DNA: TGTGCCACTGGACTAGCGAAGACCGGGGAGCTGTTTTTT. This sequence joins TRBV2 and TRBJ2-2, with TRBD2 identical over 9 bases. The CDR3 has 13 amino acids. Germline V CDR1 and CDR2: SNHLY, FYNNEI.

This clone showed up many times. The rearrangement uses TRBV7-2 and TRBJ2-1, with 9 bases matching TRBD2. V gave up 1 base and J gave up 3 bases; unmatched junction bases: 4. The V gene's germline CDR1 is SGHTA and CDR2 FQGNSA. This CDR3 region has 16 residues. This CDR3 reads CASSLVRLAVYNEQFF. The CDR3 DNA is TGTGCCAGCAGCTTAGTCCGACTAGCGGTCTACAATGAGCAGTTCTTC.

V gene TRBV6-1 combines with J gene TRBJ2-5, with 14 bases identical to TRBD2. The CDR3 is made up of 17 amino acids. From germline, CDR1 is MNHNS and CDR2 SASEGT. Trimming cost V 2 bases and J 4 bases; bases outside gene matches: 6. This CDR3 is CASSERLAGGRGETQYF. CDR3 DNA: TGTGCCAGCAGTGAAAGACTAGCGGGAGGGAGGGGAGAGACCCAGTACTTC.

J is TRBJ1-4 and V is TRBV19; D is possibly TRBD1 (5 bases). The CDR3 extends over 15 amino acids. Trimming cost V 2 bases and J 6 bases, with 13 bases left between them. From germline, CDR1 is LNHDA and CDR2 SQIVND (reference sequence). The CDR3, as DNA: TGTGCCAGTAGTATAATGGGGCAGTACGATGAAAAACTGTTTTTT. It yields the protein CASSIMGQYDEKLFF.

The rearrangement uses TRBV10-3 and TRBJ1-2, with D unresolved. Trimming took off 0 bases at V and 4 bases at J, with 9 bases between the two ends. The CDR3 sequence is 14 residues long. Germline V gene lookup returns CDR1 ENHRY and CDR2 SYGVKD. In DNA form, the CDR3 reads TGTGCCATCAGTGAGTCCGGGGAGGCCTATGGCTACACCTTC. Translated, it gives CAISESGEAYGYTF.

The chain joins TRBV6-1 to TRBJ2-3, with D tentatively TRBD1 (6 bases). From germline, CDR1 is MNHNS and CDR2 SASEGT. V was shortened by 2 bases and J by 5 bases, with 11 bases between the two germline ends. This CDR3 has 14 residues. Here the CDR3 reads CASSEKGDIDTQYF. The CDR3 nucleotides read TGTGCCAGCAGTGAAAAGGGGGATATAGATACGCAGTATTTT.

This clone was seen a handful of times. The chain joins TRBV6-1 to TRBJ2-7; no firm D call. This CDR3 has 14 amino acids. The germline V gene has CDR1 MNHNS and CDR2 SASEGT. V was shortened by 4 bases and J by 4 bases, with 14 bases between the two germline ends. This CDR3 reads CASSGFRHAYEQYF. Written as DNA, the CDR3 is TGTGCCAGCAGTGGGTTCCGACATGCGTACGAGCAGTACTTC.

In this sample, this clone turned up a few times. The chain has TRBV13 and TRBJ2-7; the D is unclear. The CDR3 consists of 13 residues. The V gene lost 3 bases and the J gene lost 3 bases, with 9 bases spanning the gap. Germline-derived CDR1 and CDR2 are PRHDT and FYEKMQ (reference sequence). CDR3 DNA: TGTGCCAGCAGCTTCGACTCGAACTACGAGCAGTACTTC. Its protein product is CASSFDSNYEQYF.

This clone was observed a handful of times. The genes are TRBV18 and TRBJ1-1; D is perhaps TRBD1 (5 bases). Germline V gene sequence: CDR1 KGHSH, CDR2 LQKENI. The V gene lost 3 bases and the J gene lost 0 bases, with 17 bases spanning the gap. There are 17 residues in the CDR3. The CDR3 spells CASSPLGPREVNTEAFF. CDR3 DNA sequence: TGTGCCAGCTCACCCCTGGGACCCCGGGAGGTGAACACTGAAGCTTTCTTT.

This clone was seen more than once but under ten times. V is TRBV5-4 and J is TRBJ2-5, with 10 bases fitting TRBD2. The CDR3 is 17 amino acids. V shed 0 bases, J shed 5 bases, and the junction held 10 bases outside the gene matches. Germline V gives CDR1 SGHNT, CDR2 YYREEE (reference sequence). CDR3 protein: CASSLGGSGRAGETQYF. The CDR3 coding sequence is TGTGCCAGCAGCTTGGGAGGGAGCGGGAGGGCCGGGGAGACCCAGTACTTC. The variable domain in full, completed from reference TRBV5-4 and TRBJ2-5, reads ETGVTQSPTHLIKTRGQQVTLRCSSQSGHNTVSWYQQALGQGPQFIFQYYREEENGRGNFPPRFSGLQFPNYSSELNVNALELDDSALYLCASSLGGSGRAGETQYFGPGTRLLVL.

The chain combines TRBV9 with TRBJ2-7, with 8 positions matching TRBD1. J gave up 6 bases and V 1 base, and 3 bases lay outside the gene matches. Germline assignment: CDR1 SGDLS and CDR2 YYNGEE. CDR3 length equals 13 residues. The DNA for the CDR3 is TGTGCCAGCAGCGTAATGGACAGGGCCGAGCAGTACTTC. Protein: CASSVMDRAEQYF.

This chain uses TRBV27 with TRBJ1-1; 12 bases are shared with TRBD1. V was clipped by 2 bases and J by 4 bases; unmatched bases: 8. CDR1 is MNHEY, CDR2 SMNVEV, per germline (reference sequence). There are 17 residues in the CDR3. The CDR3 loop is CASSLIGTGGKITEAFF. The CDR3 bases are TGTGCCAGCAGTTTAATCGGGACAGGGGGCAAGATCACTGAAGCTTTCTTT.

The chain is built from TRBV29-1 and TRBJ2-1; 11 nucleotides align to TRBD2. The CDR3 has 13 amino acids. The germline gives CDR1 SQVTM, CDR2 ANQGSEA. With V trimmed by 2 bases and J by 8 bases, 2 bases remained unmatched. DNA of the CDR3: TGCAGCGTTGAAACTAGCGGGGGCCATGAGCAGTTCTTC. It translates to CSVETSGGHEQFF.

This chain joins TRBV30 and TRBJ1-5; D is possibly TRBD1 (5 bases). Trimming cost V 7 bases and J 4 bases, with 11 bases left between them. Germline values: CDR1 GTSNPN, CDR2 SVGIG (reference sequence). CDR3 length equals 12 residues. CDR3 sequence (DNA): TGTGCCTCCCGGGCAGGGAATCAGCCCCAGCATTTT. This gives the protein CASRAGNQPQHF.